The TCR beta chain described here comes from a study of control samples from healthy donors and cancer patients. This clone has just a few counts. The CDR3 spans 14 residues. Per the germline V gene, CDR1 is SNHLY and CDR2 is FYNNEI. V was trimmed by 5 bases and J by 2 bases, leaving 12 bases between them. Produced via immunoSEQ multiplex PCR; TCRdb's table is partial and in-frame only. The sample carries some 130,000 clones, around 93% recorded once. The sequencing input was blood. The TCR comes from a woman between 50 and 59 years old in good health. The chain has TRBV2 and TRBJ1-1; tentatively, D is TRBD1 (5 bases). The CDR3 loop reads CASSTSQANTEAFF. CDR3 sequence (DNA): TGTGCCAGCAGTACCTCACAGGCCAACACTGAAGCTTTCTTT. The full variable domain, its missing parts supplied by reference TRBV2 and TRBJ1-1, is EPEVTQTPSHQVTQMGQEVILRCVPISNHLYFYWYRQILGQKVEFLVSFYNNEISEKSEIFDDQFSVERPDGSNFTLKIRSTKLEDSAMYFCASSTSQANTEAFFGQGTRLTVV.